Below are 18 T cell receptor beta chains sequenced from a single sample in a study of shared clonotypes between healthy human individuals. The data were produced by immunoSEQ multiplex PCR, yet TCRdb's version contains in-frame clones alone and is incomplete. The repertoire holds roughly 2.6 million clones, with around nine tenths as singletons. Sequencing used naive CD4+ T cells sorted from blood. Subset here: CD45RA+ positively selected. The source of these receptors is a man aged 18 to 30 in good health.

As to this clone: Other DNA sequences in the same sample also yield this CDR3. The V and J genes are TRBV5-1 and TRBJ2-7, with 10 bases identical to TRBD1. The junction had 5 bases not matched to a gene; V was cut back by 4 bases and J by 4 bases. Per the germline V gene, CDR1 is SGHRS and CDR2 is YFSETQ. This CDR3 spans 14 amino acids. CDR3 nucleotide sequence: TGCGCCAGCAGCGCTAGGACAGGGGGTTACGAGCAGTACTTC. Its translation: CASSARTGGYEQYF.

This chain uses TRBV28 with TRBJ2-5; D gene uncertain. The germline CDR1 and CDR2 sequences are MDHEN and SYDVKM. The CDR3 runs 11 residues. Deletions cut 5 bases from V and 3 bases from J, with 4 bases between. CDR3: CASSGEETQYF. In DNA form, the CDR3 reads TGTGCCAGCAGTGGGGAAGAGACCCAGTACTTC.

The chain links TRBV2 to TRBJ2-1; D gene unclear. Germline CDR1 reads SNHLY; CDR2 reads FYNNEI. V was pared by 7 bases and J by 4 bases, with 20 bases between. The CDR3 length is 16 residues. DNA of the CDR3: TGTGCCAGCAAGGTGGCGCCCACGGAGCTTTACAATGAGCAGTTCTTC. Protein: CASKVAPTELYNEQFF.

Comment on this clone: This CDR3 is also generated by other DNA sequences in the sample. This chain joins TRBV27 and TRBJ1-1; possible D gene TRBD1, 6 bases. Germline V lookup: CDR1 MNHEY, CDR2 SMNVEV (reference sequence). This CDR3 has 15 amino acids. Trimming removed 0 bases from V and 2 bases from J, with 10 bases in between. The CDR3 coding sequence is TGTGCCAGCAGTTTATCGACAGGAGTAAACACTGAAGCTTTCTTT. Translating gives CASSLSTGVNTEAFF.

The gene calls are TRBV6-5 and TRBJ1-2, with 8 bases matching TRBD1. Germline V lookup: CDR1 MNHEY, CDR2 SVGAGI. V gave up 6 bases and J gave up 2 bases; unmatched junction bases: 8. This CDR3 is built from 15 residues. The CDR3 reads CASSRTGINNYGYTF. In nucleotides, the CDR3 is TGTGCCAGCAGCCGGACAGGGATTAACAACTATGGCTACACCTTC.

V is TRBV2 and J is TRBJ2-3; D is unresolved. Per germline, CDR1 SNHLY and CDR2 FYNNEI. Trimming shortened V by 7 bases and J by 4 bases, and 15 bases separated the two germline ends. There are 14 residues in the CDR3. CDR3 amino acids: CASKYTLSADTQYF. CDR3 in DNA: TGTGCCAGCAAATACACCTTGAGCGCAGATACGCAGTATTTT.

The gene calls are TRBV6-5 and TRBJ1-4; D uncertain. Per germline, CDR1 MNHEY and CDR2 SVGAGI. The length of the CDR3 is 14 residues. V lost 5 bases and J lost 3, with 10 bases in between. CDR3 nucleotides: TGTGCCAGCAGTCCGGGAATGGCTAATGAAAAACTGTTTTTT. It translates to CASSPGMANEKLFF.

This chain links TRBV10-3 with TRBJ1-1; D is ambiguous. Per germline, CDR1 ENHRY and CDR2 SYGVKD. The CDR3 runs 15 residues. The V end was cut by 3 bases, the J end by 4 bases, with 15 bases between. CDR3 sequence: CAISEGREVSTEAFF. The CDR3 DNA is TGTGCCATCAGTGAAGGAAGGGAAGTGAGCACTGAAGCTTTCTTT.

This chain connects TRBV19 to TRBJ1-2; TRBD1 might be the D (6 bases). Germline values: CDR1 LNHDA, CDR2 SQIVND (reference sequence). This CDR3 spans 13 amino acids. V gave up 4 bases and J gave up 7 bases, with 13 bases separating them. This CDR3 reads CASSNQGLSGYTF. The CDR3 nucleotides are TGTGCCAGTAGTAACCAGGGGTTGAGTGGCTACACCTTC.

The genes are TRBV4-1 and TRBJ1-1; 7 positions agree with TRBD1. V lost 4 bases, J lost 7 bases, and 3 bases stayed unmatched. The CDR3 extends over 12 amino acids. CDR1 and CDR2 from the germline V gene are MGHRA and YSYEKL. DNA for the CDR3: TGCGCCAGCAGCCTCCGACAGGGTGAAGCTTTCTTT. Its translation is CASSLRQGEAFF.

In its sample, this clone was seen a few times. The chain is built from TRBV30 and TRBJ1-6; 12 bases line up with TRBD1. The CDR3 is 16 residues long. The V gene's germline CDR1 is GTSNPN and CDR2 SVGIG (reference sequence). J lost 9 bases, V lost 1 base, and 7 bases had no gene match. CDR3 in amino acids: CAWSGPWDRGLSPLHF. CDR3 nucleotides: TGTGCCTGGAGTGGTCCTTGGGACAGGGGGCTTTCACCCCTCCACTTT.

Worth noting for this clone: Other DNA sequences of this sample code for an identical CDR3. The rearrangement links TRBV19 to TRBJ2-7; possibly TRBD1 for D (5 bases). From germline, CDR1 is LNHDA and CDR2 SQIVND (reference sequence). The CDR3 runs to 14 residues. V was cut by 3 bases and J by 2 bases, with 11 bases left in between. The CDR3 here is CASSIRQGPYEQYF. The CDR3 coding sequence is TGTGCCAGTAGTATTCGGCAGGGTCCCTACGAGCAGTACTTC. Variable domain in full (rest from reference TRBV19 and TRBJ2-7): DGGITQSPKYLFRKEGQNVTLSCEQNLNHDAMYWYRQDPGQGLRLIYYSQIVNDFQKGDIAEGYSVSREKKESFPLTVTSAQKNPTAFYLCASSIRQGPYEQYFGPGTRLTVT.

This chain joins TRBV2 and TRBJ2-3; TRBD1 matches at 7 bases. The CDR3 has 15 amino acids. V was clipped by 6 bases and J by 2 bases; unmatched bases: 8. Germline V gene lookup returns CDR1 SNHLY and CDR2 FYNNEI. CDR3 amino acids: CASRPDRALTDTQYF. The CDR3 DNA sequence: TGTGCCAGCAGACCCGACAGGGCCCTCACAGATACGCAGTATTTT.

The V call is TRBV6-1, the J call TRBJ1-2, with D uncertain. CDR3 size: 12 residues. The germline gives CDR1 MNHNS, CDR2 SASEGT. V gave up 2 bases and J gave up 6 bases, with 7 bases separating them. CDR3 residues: CASSESRNGYTF. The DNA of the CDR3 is TGTGCCAGCAGTGAATCGCGTAATGGCTACACCTTC.

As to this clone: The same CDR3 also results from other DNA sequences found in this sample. As DNA, the CDR3 is TGCGCCAGCAGCTTGGTAGGGGTTGGAGAAAAACTGTTTTTT. It yields the protein CASSLVGVGEKLFF. The V and J genes are TRBV5-1 and TRBJ1-4; D may be TRBD1 (5 bases). The V gene lost 0 bases and the J gene lost 8 bases, with 11 bases spanning the gap. The CDR3 totals 14 residues. Germline V gives CDR1 SGHRS, CDR2 YFSETQ.

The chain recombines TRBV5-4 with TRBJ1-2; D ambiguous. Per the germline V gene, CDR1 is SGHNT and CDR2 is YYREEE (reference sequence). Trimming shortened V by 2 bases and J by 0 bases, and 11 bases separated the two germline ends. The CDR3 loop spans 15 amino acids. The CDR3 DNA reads TGTGCCAGCAGCTTAGCTAGTCTTTCTAACTATGGCTACACCTTC. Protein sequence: CASSLASLSNYGYTF.

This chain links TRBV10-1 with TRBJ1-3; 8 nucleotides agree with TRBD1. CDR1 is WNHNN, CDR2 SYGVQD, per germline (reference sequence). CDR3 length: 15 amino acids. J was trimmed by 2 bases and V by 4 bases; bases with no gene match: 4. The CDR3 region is CASSGGQAAGNTIYF. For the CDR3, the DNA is TGCGCCAGCAGTGGGGGACAGGCGGCTGGAAACACCATATATTTT.

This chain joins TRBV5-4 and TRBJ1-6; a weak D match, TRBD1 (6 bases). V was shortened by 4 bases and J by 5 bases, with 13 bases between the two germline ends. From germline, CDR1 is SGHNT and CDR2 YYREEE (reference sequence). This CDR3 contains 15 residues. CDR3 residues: CASSPGGQNNSPLHF. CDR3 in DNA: TGTGCCAGCAGCCCGGGTGGACAGAATAATTCACCCCTCCACTTT.